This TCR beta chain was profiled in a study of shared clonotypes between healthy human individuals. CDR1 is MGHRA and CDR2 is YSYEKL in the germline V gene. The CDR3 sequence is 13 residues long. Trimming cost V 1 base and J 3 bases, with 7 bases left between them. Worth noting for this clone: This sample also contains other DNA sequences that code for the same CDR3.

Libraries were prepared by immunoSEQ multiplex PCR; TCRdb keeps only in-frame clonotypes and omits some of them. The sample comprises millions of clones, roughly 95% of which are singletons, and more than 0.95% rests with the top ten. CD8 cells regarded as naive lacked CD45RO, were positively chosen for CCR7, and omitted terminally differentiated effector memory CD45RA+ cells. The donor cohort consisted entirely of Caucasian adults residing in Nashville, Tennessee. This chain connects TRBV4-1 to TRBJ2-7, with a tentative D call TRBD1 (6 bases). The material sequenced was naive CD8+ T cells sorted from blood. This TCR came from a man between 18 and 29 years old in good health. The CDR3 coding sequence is TGCGCCAGCAGCCAAGGACAGGACTACGAGCAGTACTTC. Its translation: CASSQGQDYEQYF.